Listed below are T cell receptor beta chains from one sample, sequenced in a study of shared clonotypes between healthy human individuals. The repertoire was sequenced with immunoSEQ multiplex PCR; TCRdb's copy has only in-frame clones and lacks some. The sample lists about 700,000 clones, under 95% occurring once. Sequences were obtained from naive CD8+ T cells sorted from blood. The receptor set was obtained from a man under 40 in good health. Each CDR3 is given with its conserved first and last residue. A D gene is named only where the DNA matches it firmly. Size tells how often a clone was seen (once, few, many) or the class of an expanded clone, and some rows leave it out.

v_gene	j_gene	abundance	len	d_gene	CDR3nt	CDR3aa
TRBV10-3	TRBJ2-7	NA	14	NA	TGTGCCATCAGAGGCGGGGAGGTCCCCTACGAGCAGTACTTC	CAIRGGEVPYEQYF
TRBV7-8	TRBJ1-4	NA	16	NA	TGTGCCAGCAGCTTAGCGAACAGGGTATCAGGGGAAAAACTGTTTTTT	CASSLANRVSGEKLFF
TRBV10-3	TRBJ2-7	NA	12	TRBD2	TGTGCCATCAGTGGGACTAGGGACGAGCAGTACTTC	CAISGTRDEQYF
TRBV2	TRBJ1-3	NA	13	NA	TGTGCCAGCAGCAAAGCCTCTGGAAACACCATATATTTT	CASSKASGNTIYF
TRBV5-5	TRBJ2-3	NA	15	NA	TGTGCCAGCAGCTTGGGAAAGGCTAGCACAGATACGCAGTATTTT	CASSLGKASTDTQYF
TRBV27	TRBJ2-1	NA	17	TRBD2	TGTGCCAGCAGTACTCGGAACGGCGGGAGCTCCTACAATGAGCAGTTCTTC	CASSTRNGGSSYNEQFF
TRBV19	TRBJ2-7	NA	16	TRBD2	TGTGCCAGTAGTCCGAGACTAGCGGGAGCCCCCTACGAGCAGTACTTC	CASSPRLAGAPYEQYF
TRBV5-1	TRBJ2-1	NA	12	NA	TGCGCCAGCAGCTTTATGGCGCATGAGCAGTTCTTC	CASSFMAHEQFF
TRBV14	TRBJ2-7	NA	14	TRBD1	TGTGCCAGCAGCCAAAGTGACAGGGTGGGCGAGCAGTACTTC	CASSQSDRVGEQYF
TRBV4-1	TRBJ1-2	NA	16	NA	TGCGCCAGCAGCCAAATCGAAAGGGGGATGGGAGATGGCTACACCTTC	CASSQIERGMGDGYTF
TRBV11-2	TRBJ1-1	NA	14	NA	TGTGCCAGCAGCGGTTCCGGCAGACTTACTGAAGCTTTCTTT	CASSGSGRLTEAFF
TRBV19	TRBJ2-1	NA	16	TRBD2	TGTGCCAGTAGTATCCGACTAGCGGACCCCTACAATGAGCAGTTCTTC	CASSIRLADPYNEQFF
TRBV14	TRBJ2-2	NA	16	TRBD2	TGTGCCAGCAGCGGGCTAGCGGGAGTCTTCCCCGGGGAGCTGTTTTTT	CASSGLAGVFPGELFF
TRBV7-6	TRBJ2-7	NA	14	NA	TGTGCCAGCAGCTTAGAGGAGGGGGCGTACGAGCAGTACTTC	CASSLEEGAYEQYF
TRBV6-4	TRBJ1-1	NA	14	NA	TGTGCCAGCAGCTCAGGGGCCTGGGGCACTGAAGCTTTCTTT	CASSSGAWGTEAFF
TRBV7-9	TRBJ2-7	NA	11	NA	TGTGCCAGCAGCAAAAGCTACGAGCAGTACTTC	CASSKSYEQYF
TRBV2	TRBJ2-7	NA	14	TRBD2	TGTGCCAGCAGTGGGGGGACTAGATCCTACGAGCAGTACTTC	CASSGGTRSYEQYF
TRBV29-1	TRBJ2-7	NA	13	TRBD2	TGCAGCGTTGCCCCGGGGGGAGCCTACGAGCAGTACTTC	CSVAPGGAYEQYF
TRBV4-2	TRBJ2-2	NA	16	TRBD1	TGTGCCAGCAGCCGGGACAGGGGTGTAGGGACCGGGGAGCTGTTTTTT	CASSRDRGVGTGELFF
TRBV14	TRBJ1-1	NA	14	NA	TGTGCCAGCAGCCACACCGCCGGGGACACTGAAGCTTTCTTT	CASSHTAGDTEAFF
TRBV6-1	TRBJ2-1	NA	14	NA	TGTGCCAGCAAGGGTTTCGGAGGAATTCGTGAGCAGTTCTTC	CASKGFGGIREQFF
TRBV27	TRBJ2-7	NA	14	TRBD2	TGTGCCAGCAGTTTATGGGGCGGGGGTGGCGAGCAGTACTTC	CASSLWGGGGEQYF
TRBV30	TRBJ2-1	NA	14	TRBD2	TGTGCCTGGGAAACTAGCGGGAGGAACAATGAGCAGTTCTTC	CAWETSGRNNEQFF
TRBV4-1	TRBJ2-7	NA	14	TRBD1	TGCGCCAGCAGCTCCAGGACAGGATCCTACGAGCAGTACTTC	CASSSRTGSYEQYF
TRBV29-1	TRBJ2-3	NA	14	TRBD1	TGCAGCGTCGATTCGGCAGGGGGATTAGATACGCAGTATTTT	CSVDSAGGLDTQYF
TRBV15	TRBJ1-5	NA	14	TRBD1	TGTGCCACCAGCAGCCAGACAGGGCTTCAGCCCCAGCATTTT	CATSSQTGLQPQHF
TRBV5-3	TRBJ2-7	NA	18	TRBD2	TGTGCCAGAAGCACTCAACACCAGGGACTAGCGGGATTCTACGAGCAGTACTTC	CARSTQHQGLAGFYEQYF
TRBV7-8	TRBJ2-2	once	15	NA	TGTGCCAGCAGCTTAAGGACTCGGGACACCGGGGAGCTGTTTTTT	CASSLRTRDTGELFF
TRBV5-1	TRBJ2-7	NA	14	NA	TGCGCCAGCAGCTTGGACCCACTCATCTACGAGCAGTACTTC	CASSLDPLIYEQYF
TRBV7-8	TRBJ2-5	NA	16	TRBD2	TGTGCCAGCAGCTTAACATATTGGGGGGGTATAGAGACCCAGTACTTC	CASSLTYWGGIETQYF
TRBV5-4	TRBJ2-5	once	14	TRBD1	TGTGCCAGCAGCTCCAGACAGGGCCAAGAGACCCAGTACTTC	CASSSRQGQETQYF
TRBV7-8	TRBJ2-5	NA	15	NA	TGTGCCAGCAGACCCAATAAGGGGTACCAAGAGACCCAGTACTTC	CASRPNKGYQETQYF
TRBV27	TRBJ2-1	NA	15	TRBD2	TGTGCCAGCAGCCTAGGGACTAGAATTTACAATGAGCAGTTCTTC	CASSLGTRIYNEQFF
TRBV14	TRBJ2-3	NA	18	TRBD2	TGTGCCAGCAGCCGCCATACTAGCGGGAGTATCTTAGCAGATACGCAGTATTTT	CASSRHTSGSILADTQYF
TRBV5-1	TRBJ2-7	NA	15	TRBD1	TGCGCCAGCAGCCTAAGACAGGGTCCGACCTACGAGCAGTACTTC	CASSLRQGPTYEQYF
TRBV7-9	TRBJ1-5	NA	13	NA	TGTGCCAGCAGCTTAGGGCGCAATCAGCCCCAGCATTTT	CASSLGRNQPQHF
TRBV9	TRBJ2-1	NA	14	TRBD2	TGTGCCAGCAGCGTAATTAGCGGGAGTGATGAGCAGTTCTTC	CASSVISGSDEQFF
TRBV2	TRBJ2-1	NA	15	NA	TGTGCCAGCAGGGGTGGACAGCACCCCAACAATGAGCAGTTCTTC	CASRGGQHPNNEQFF
TRBV13	TRBJ2-1	NA	11	NA	TGTGCCAGCAGCTTAAACAATGAGCAGTTCTTC	CASSLNNEQFF
TRBV23-1	TRBJ2-7	NA	12	NA	TGCGCCAGCAGTCAAACATGGCCTTATCCCCACTTC	CASSQTWPYPHF
TRBV13	TRBJ2-5	NA	14	NA	TGTGCCAGCAGTCACGTGACGGGTCGAGAGACCCAGTACTTC	CASSHVTGRETQYF
TRBV7-9	TRBJ2-5	NA	15	TRBD2	TGTGCCAGCACGGGGGGGGCGGCAAGCCAAGAGACCCAGTACTTC	CASTGGAASQETQYF
TRBV7-9	TRBJ2-7	NA	19	NA	TGTGCCAGCAGCACAACCCGGACATCCAGCCTCGACTTTTCCTACGAGCAGTACTTC	CASSTTRTSSLDFSYEQYF
TRBV2	TRBJ2-7	NA	17	NA	TGTGCCAGCAGCGCCCTACAGGCAGCAGCGGACTCCTACGAGCAGTACTTC	CASSALQAAADSYEQYF
TRBV11-3	TRBJ2-2	NA	15	TRBD1	TGTGCCAGCAGCCCCGGGACAGTGAACACCGGGGAGCTGTTTTTT	CASSPGTVNTGELFF
TRBV4-1	TRBJ2-5	NA	15	NA	TGCGCCAGCAGGGGCGTCCTTGACAGCCAAGAGACCCAGTACTTC	CASRGVLDSQETQYF
TRBV11-2	TRBJ2-5	NA	12	NA	TGTGCCAGCAGCGGACTGCCAGAGACCCAGTACTTC	CASSGLPETQYF
TRBV7-9	TRBJ2-7	NA	11	NA	TGTGCCACCAGGGGACTATACGAGCAGTACTTC	CATRGLYEQYF
TRBV4-1	TRBJ2-5	NA	15	NA	TGCGCCAGCAGCCCTGCAGAAAGGGGTCGTGAGACCCAGTACTTC	CASSPAERGRETQYF
TRBV7-9	TRBJ1-4	NA	17	NA	TGTGCCAGCACATTCCGGGCCGAAACTTTCGATCGGGAAAAACTGTTTTTT	CASTFRAETFDREKLFF
TRBV5-1	TRBJ2-1	NA	19	TRBD2	TGCGCCAGCAGCTTGGCTTGGACTAGCGGGAAGAGCTCCTACAATGAGCAGTTCTTC	CASSLAWTSGKSSYNEQFF
TRBV4-3	TRBJ2-2	once	16	NA	TGCGCCAGCAGCCAGGAGGGACAGCCCAGCACCGGGGAGCTGTTTTTT	CASSQEGQPSTGELFF
TRBV11-3	TRBJ2-7	NA	15	TRBD2	TGTGCCAGCAGCTCCAACCTAGCGGGAGCCGGCGAGCAGTACTTC	CASSSNLAGAGEQYF
TRBV10-1	TRBJ2-2	NA	15	NA	TGCGCCAGCAGTGAAGACGGCCGAGGGGCCGGGGAGCTGTTTTTT	CASSEDGRGAGELFF
TRBV7-9	TRBJ1-1	NA	13	TRBD1	TGTGCCAGCAGCCCGGGGACAGGGGCTGAAGCTTTCTTT	CASSPGTGAEAFF
TRBV6-1	TRBJ2-1	NA	16	NA	TGTGCCAGCAGTGAAGGGGCGGGCTACTCCTACAATGAGCAGTTCTTC	CASSEGAGYSYNEQFF
TRBV7-9	TRBJ1-4	once	16	NA	TGTGCCAGCGGCATCAGCTCGGGGGTCGTTAATGAAAAACTGTTTTTT	CASGISSGVVNEKLFF
TRBV5-5	TRBJ2-1	NA	14	NA	TGTGCCAGCAGCCGCGGGGACAGACACAATGAGCAGTTCTTC	CASSRGDRHNEQFF
TRBV11-2	TRBJ2-3	NA	17	TRBD1	TGTGCCAGCAGCGCCCGCTTACAGGGGGCATCAATAGATACGCAGTATTTT	CASSARLQGASIDTQYF